Listed here are 11 T cell receptor beta chains from one sample, sequenced in a study of blood T cells in healthy people across ages. Next came a second PCR, run for about 7 to 11 cycles, which used a sample-barcoded 5' primer along with a J-beta primer mix. A single record per CDR3 protein comes from TCRdb applying MiXCR to the 5' RACE reads. Of around 1.7 million distinct CDR3 sequences in the sample, over 25% were seen once. Specimen: blood. These receptors originate from a woman aged 25 to 39 in good health.

About this clonotype itself: A much larger clone lies a single base off, so this may be a read error. This chain connects TRBV28 to TRBJ2-5; the match to TRBD1 covers 7 bases. Germline values: CDR1 MDHEN, CDR2 SYDVKM. This CDR3 has 14 amino acids. The CDR3 reads CVSFAEGAQETQYF. Written as DNA, the CDR3 is TGTGTCAGCTTTGCCGAGGGGGCCCAAGAGACCCAGTACTTC.

CDR3 sequence: CANTRAFSGTSYNEQFF. The CDR3 DNA is TGTGCCAACACCCGGGCCTTTAGCGGGACGTCCTACAATGAGCAGTTCTTC. The chain uses TRBV6-2 or TRBV6-3 and TRBJ2-1; 8 bases match TRBD2. V was clipped by 10 bases and J by 1 base; unmatched bases: 15. Germline V CDR1 and CDR2: MNHEY, SVGEGT. CDR3 length equals 17 residues.

This clonotype was seen at least ten times. V and J are TRBV29-1 and TRBJ2-7; no clear D gene. The germline CDR1 and CDR2 sequences are SQVTM and ANQGSEA. Trimming cost V 4 bases and J 0 bases, with 10 bases left between them. The CDR3 totals 13 residues. CDR3 coding DNA: TGCAGCGTTGCTTCTCTAAACTCCTACGAGCAGTACTTC. This encodes CSVASLNSYEQYF.

This rearrangement joins TRBV10-3 to TRBJ2-5; D unresolved. CDR3 size: 16 residues. Germline V gene data show CDR1 as ENHRY and CDR2 as SYGVKD. Trimming removed 3 bases from V and 5 bases from J, with 19 bases in between. CDR3 in amino acids: CAISDPNLDLSETQYF. Written as DNA, the CDR3 is TGTGCCATCAGTGACCCCAATCTGGATCTATCGGAGACCCAGTACTTC.

In its sample, this clonotype was seen a few times. The CDR3 is CASGLVLPYRTSGSRDYNEQFF. The CDR3 region has the DNA TGTGCTAGTGGTTTGGTACTTCCGTATAGGACTAGCGGTTCCCGTGACTACAATGAGCAGTTCTTC. The V gene is TRBV12-5, the J gene TRBJ2-1; 10 bases fit TRBD2. The CDR3 is 22 residues long. The junction had 20 bases not matched to a gene; V was cut back by 0 bases and J by 3 bases. Germline V gene lookup returns CDR1 LGHNT and CDR2 FRNRAP. The whole variable domain, remainder taken from reference TRBV12-5 and TRBJ2-1, is DARVTQTPRHKVTEMGQEVTMRCQPILGHNTVFWYRQTMMQGLELLAYFRNRAPLDDSGMPKDRFSAEMPDATLATLKIQPSEPRDSAVYFCASGLVLPYRTSGSRDYNEQFFGPGTRLTVL.

The V call is TRBV29-1, the J call TRBJ2-5, with 8 bases aligning to TRBD1. The J call may be wrong; the DNA end is better matched by TRBJ2-7. CDR3 length: 18 amino acids. Germline loops: CDR1 SQVTM, CDR2 ANQGSEA. The CDR3 region is CSVEGALGRQGAKYEQYF. CDR3 coding DNA: TGCAGCGTTGAAGGGGCCTTGGGAAGGCAGGGGGCGAAGTACGAGCAGTACTTC.

This clonotype appeared a few times. The chain links TRBV7-9 to TRBJ2-3; weak D call: TRBD2 (6 bases). Trimming took off 2 bases at V and 5 bases at J, with 14 bases between the two ends. The CDR3 covers 15 residues. Germline V CDR1 and CDR2: SEHNR, FQNEAQ (reference sequence). The CDR3 DNA sequence: TGTGCCAGCAGCTTATCGGGAGCGGTTAAAGATACGCAGTATTTT. As protein: CASSLSGAVKDTQYF.

This clonotype has more than one count but fewer than ten. The chain uses TRBV7-9 and TRBJ1-4; tentative D call: TRBD1 (5 bases). In germline, CDR1 is SEHNR, CDR2 FQNEAQ (reference sequence). The CDR3 length is 15 residues. V lost 0 bases and J lost 3, with 8 bases in between. This CDR3 is CASSLATEPNEKLFF. CDR3 nucleotides: TGTGCCAGCAGCTTAGCGACAGAACCTAATGAAAAACTGTTTTTT.

The CDR3 nucleotides read TGTGCCAGCAGCCCAGGACAGCTGGAACCCCAGGCTCGTGGCTACACCTTC. This encodes CASSPGQLEPQARGYTF. This chain links TRBV3-1 with TRBJ1-2, with TRBD1 as a possible D gene (6 bases). Germline V gene sequence: CDR1 LGHDT, CDR2 YNNKEL (reference sequence). Between the trimmed V and J ends, which lost 4 bases and 7 bases, there was a span of 25 bases. The CDR3 is 17 amino acids. The whole variable domain, remainder taken from reference TRBV3-1 and TRBJ1-2, is DTAVSQTPKYLVTQMGNDKSIKCEQNLGHDTMYWYKQDSKKFLKIMFSYNNKELIINETVPNRFSPKSPDKAHLNLHINSLELGDSAVYFCASSPGQLEPQARGYTFGSGTRLTVV.

This clonotype has more than one count but fewer than ten. V usage is TRBV7-9 and J usage is TRBJ2-3; D is perhaps TRBD1 (6 bases). This CDR3 has 15 residues. The germline V and J ends were trimmed by 3 bases and 0 bases, with 10 bases remaining between them. Germline V gives CDR1 SEHNR, CDR2 FQNEAQ (reference sequence). CDR3 residues: CASSFSDRSTDTQYF. The CDR3, as DNA: TGTGCCAGCAGCTTCAGTGACAGGAGCACAGATACGCAGTATTTT.

This clonotype was seen more than once but under ten times. V usage is TRBV3-1 and J usage is TRBJ1-5, with 10 bases that match TRBD1. CDR3 length: 14 amino acids. V lost 5 bases, J lost 6 bases, and 4 bases stayed unmatched. Germline-derived CDR1 and CDR2 are LGHDT and YNNKEL (reference sequence). The CDR3 DNA follows: TGTGCCAGCAGCTCGACAGGGGGCATTCAGCCCCAGCATTTT. Its translation is CASSSTGGIQPQHF.